Presented here are 23 T cell receptor beta chains from one specimen sequenced in a study of CD8 T cells in Susac syndrome. Random hexamers were used to reverse transcribe an amount of roughly 0.45 to 1 ug RNA. TCRdb ran MiXCR on the immunoSEQ multiplex PCR reads and lists one entry per CDR3 protein. This sample has approximately 300,000 distinct CDR3 sequences, with over 75% found just once. The sequenced sample consisted of CD8+ T cells from PBMCs. The origin of the receptors is a human donor with multiple sclerosis.

The chain couples TRBV25-1 to TRBJ2-7; 8 positions match TRBD1. The junction had 7 bases not matched to a gene; V was cut back by 5 bases and J by 4 bases. Germline CDR1 MGHDK, CDR2 SYGVNS. The CDR3 contains 14 residues. The CDR3 region is CASSPGQGLYEQYF. CDR3 DNA sequence: TGTGCCAGCAGTCCCGGACAGGGTTTGTACGAGCAGTACTTC.

V usage is TRBV10-3 and J usage is TRBJ1-6, with 10 positions matching TRBD1. Germline loops: CDR1 ENHRY, CDR2 SYGVKD. V lost 0 bases and J lost 7; bases outside the gene matches: 6. The CDR3 runs to 17 residues. CDR3 loop: CAISESGTGEGNSPLHF. For the CDR3, the DNA is TGTGCCATCAGTGAGTCTGGGACAGGGGAAGGGAATTCACCCCTCCACTTT.

The chain couples TRBV28 to TRBJ2-7; TRBD2 aligns across 9 bases. V trimming: 2 bases; J trimming: 6 bases; junction bases outside the gene matches: 8. The germline V gene encodes CDR1 MDHEN and CDR2 SYDVKM. The CDR3 consists of 15 residues. This chain's CDR3 is CASSLTIAGVPEQYF. The CDR3 DNA reads TGTGCCAGCAGTTTAACAATAGCGGGAGTACCCGAGCAGTACTTC.

The chain employs TRBV29-1 and TRBJ1-4, with D perhaps matching TRBD1 (5 bases). The CDR3 runs to 11 residues. CDR1 is SQVTM and CDR2 is ANQGSEA in the germline V gene. The germline V and J ends were trimmed by 6 bases and 4 bases, with 6 bases remaining between them. The CDR3 DNA reads TGCAGCGTGGGGGTTAATGAAAAACTGTTTTTT. Its protein product is CSVGVNEKLFF.

The V and J genes are TRBV4-3 and TRBJ2-3; a weak D match, TRBD2 (7 bases). Germline V gene sequence: CDR1 LGHNA, CDR2 YSLEER. V was clipped by 2 bases and J by 2 bases, with 17 bases between them. This CDR3 has 17 residues. CDR3 bases: TGCGCCAGCAGCCAAACCCTGGCGGGGGCCTTCACAGATACGCAGTATTTT. Protein sequence: CASSQTLAGAFTDTQYF.

The chain combines TRBV7-6 with TRBJ1-4, with D unresolved. Deletions cut 1 base from V and 0 bases from J, with 9 bases between. CDR1 and CDR2 (germline): SGHVS, FNYEAQ. The CDR3 contains 16 residues. The chain's CDR3 is CASSLVTGTTNEKLFF. DNA for the CDR3: TGTGCCAGCAGCTTAGTCACGGGGACAACTAATGAAAAACTGTTTTTT.

Turning to this clonotype: Its ends do not fully match the called genes, so a read error is possible. The chain is built from TRBV4-2 and TRBJ2-1; D may be TRBD1 or TRBD2 (5 bases each). The CDR3 is made up of 17 amino acids. Germline V gives CDR1 LGHNA, CDR2 YNFKEQ. The CDR3 sequence is CASSQGLLGLGETDGVF. The CDR3 DNA follows: TGTGCCAGCAGCCAAGGGCTCCTCGGTCTGGGGGAGACCGACGGGGTCTTC.

The gene calls are TRBV7-3 and TRBJ1-1; no clear D. This CDR3 contains 12 residues. Trimming cost V 5 bases and J 8 bases, with 12 bases left between them. Germline V gene sequence: CDR1 SGHTA, CDR2 FQGTGA. CDR3: CASSDATLEAFF. In nucleotides, the CDR3 is TGTGCCAGCAGCGACGCTACGTTAGAAGCTTTCTTT.

This chain joins TRBV30 and TRBJ2-5; 9 bases line up with TRBD1. Trimming took 3 bases from V and 1 from J; bases not matched to a gene: 0. The germline V gene has CDR1 GTSNPN and CDR2 SVGIG (reference sequence). The CDR3 covers 13 residues. CDR3 protein: CAWRTGGQETQYF. The CDR3 bases are TGTGCCTGGAGGACAGGGGGCCAAGAGACCCAGTACTTC.

This chain links TRBV29-1 with TRBJ1-1; TRBD1 is a possible D gene (5 bases). The length of the CDR3 is 16 residues. V was clipped by 6 bases and J by 0 bases, with 20 bases between them. Per germline, CDR1 SQVTM and CDR2 ANQGSEA. The CDR3 region is CSVLNTQQAVNTEAFF. The CDR3 nucleotides are TGCAGCGTGCTAAACACCCAACAGGCCGTGAACACTGAAGCTTTCTTT.

This rearrangement joins TRBV6-2 or TRBV6-3 to TRBJ2-7; D uncertain. This CDR3 is built from 16 residues. V was pared by 0 bases and J by 0 bases, with 12 bases between. Germline V gives CDR1 MNHEY, CDR2 SVGEGT. DNA for the CDR3: TGTGCCAGCAGTTACTCCCCGGACGGAATCTCCTACGAGCAGTACTTC. This translates into CASSYSPDGISYEQYF.

V is TRBV7-2 and J is TRBJ2-5; D uncertain. Trimming took 2 bases from V and 0 from J, leaving 10 bases between them. The CDR3 has 15 amino acids. Germline V gene data show CDR1 as SGHTA and CDR2 as FQGNSA. The CDR3 nucleotides are TGTGCCAGCAGCTTAAGAATGGGGTACCAAGAGACCCAGTACTTC. Translated, it gives CASSLRMGYQETQYF.

The chain's CDR3 is CASSTRQDFYEQYF. Written as DNA, the CDR3 is TGTGCCAGTAGTACAAGACAGGACTTCTACGAGCAGTACTTC. The chain joins TRBV19 to TRBJ2-7; perhaps TRBD1 as D (6 bases). Germline CDR1 reads LNHDA; CDR2 reads SQIVND (reference sequence). Trimming took off 4 bases at V and 3 bases at J, with 13 bases between the two ends. The CDR3 is 14 residues long.

This chain links TRBV10-3 with TRBJ1-4, with 8 bases that match TRBD1. This CDR3 has 15 amino acids. Per the germline V gene, CDR1 is ENHRY and CDR2 is SYGVKD. V was pared by 4 bases and J by 0 bases, with 1 base of the junction left unmatched. In nucleotides, the CDR3 is TGTGCCATCAGTGCGACAGGGGCAACTAATGAAAAACTGTTTTTT. It is translated as CAISATGATNEKLFF.

The CDR3 is CASSRTSGGADTQYF. The DNA of the CDR3 is TGTGCCAGCAGCCGGACTAGCGGGGGGGCCGATACGCAGTATTTT. The chain combines TRBV3-1 with TRBJ2-3; 15 bases fit TRBD2. The CDR3 extends over 15 amino acids. V dropped 4 bases and J dropped 6; count of bases not matched to a gene: 2. Germline CDR1 and CDR2: LGHDT and YNNKEL (reference sequence).

V gene TRBV29-1 combines with J gene TRBJ2-1; D is perhaps TRBD2 (6 bases). CDR1 is SQVTM, CDR2 ANQGSEA, per germline. V lost 5 bases and J lost 10, with 12 bases in between. The CDR3 has 11 amino acids. The CDR3 protein is CSVQGLLEQFF. The CDR3 DNA reads TGCAGCGTTCAGGGACTGCTGGAGCAGTTCTTC.

Points on this clonotype: The junction departs from the called germline gene at one end, perhaps through a read error. The chain is built from TRBV7-8 and TRBJ2-7, with D possibly called TRBD1 or TRBD2 (5 bases each). The CDR3 length is 15 residues. Per the germline V gene, CDR1 is SGHVS and CDR2 is FQNEAQ. The CDR3 protein is CAGSLGPGQNYEQYF. In DNA, the CDR3 is TGTGCCGGCAGCTTGGGACCGGGGCAGAACTACGAGCAGTACTTC. Full variable domain (missing parts from reference TRBV7-8 and TRBJ2-7): GAGVSQSPRYKVAKRGQDVALRCDPISGHVSLFWYQQALGQGPEFLTYFQNEAQLDKSGLPSDRFFAERPEGSVSTLKIQRTQQEDSAVYLCAGSLGPGQNYEQYFGPGTRLTVT.

This clonotype was detected only once. The chain carries TRBV27 and TRBJ1-5; tentatively, D is TRBD1 (6 bases). Trimming pared 3 bases from V and 2 bases from J, leaving 11 bases between. This CDR3 is built from 15 residues. The germline CDR1 and CDR2 sequences are MNHEY and SMNVEV (reference sequence). The CDR3 loop is CASSLGGPGNQPQHF. The CDR3, as DNA: TGTGCCAGCAGTTTGGGGGGGCCGGGCAATCAGCCCCAGCATTTT.

The chain recombines TRBV6-6 with TRBJ1-5, with 7 positions matching TRBD1. The V gene end was trimmed by 2 bases and the J gene end by 5 bases; junction bases not matched to a gene: 6. This CDR3 spans 15 amino acids. CDR1 MNHNY and CDR2 SVGAGI come from the germline V gene (reference sequence). The CDR3 DNA reads as TGTGCCAGCAGTTACGGCGACAGGGCCCATCAGCCCCAGCATTTT. This codes for CASSYGDRAHQPQHF.

The genes are TRBV28 and TRBJ2-3; 7 bases are shared with TRBD1. CDR1 is MDHEN, CDR2 SYDVKM, per germline. V gave up 5 bases and J gave up 5 bases; unmatched junction bases: 10. The CDR3 covers 15 residues. The CDR3: CASSPMGTVIDTQYF. The CDR3 DNA sequence: TGTGCCAGCAGTCCCATGGGGACAGTCATAGATACGCAGTATTTT.

The chain joins TRBV20-1 to TRBJ1-2, with 7 bases matching TRBD1. Germline loops: CDR1 DFQATT, CDR2 SNEGSKA (reference sequence). J lost 8 bases, V lost 6 bases, and 9 bases had no gene match. The CDR3 spans 12 residues. The CDR3 sequence: CSAGGQSLGYTF. In DNA form, the CDR3 reads TGCAGTGCGGGGGGACAGTCTCTCGGCTACACCTTC.

The chain is built from TRBV28 and TRBJ2-2; unclear D gene. Trimming pared 5 bases from V and 3 bases from J, leaving 16 bases between. This CDR3 is built from 16 residues. Looked up from germline, CDR1 is MDHEN and CDR2 is SYDVKM. CDR3 DNA: TGTGCCAGCAGTAACCTCGTGAGATTTGACACCGGGGAGCTGTTTTTT. Translating gives CASSNLVRFDTGELFF.

The chain joins TRBV20-1 to TRBJ2-7; 9 positions match TRBD1. From germline, CDR1 is DFQATT and CDR2 SNEGSKA (reference sequence). The CDR3 sequence is 13 residues long. The junction had 9 bases not matched to a gene; V was cut back by 6 bases and J by 6 bases. CDR3 residues: CSAKGDREFEQYF. CDR3 in DNA: TGCAGTGCCAAGGGGGACAGGGAGTTCGAGCAGTACTTC.